The T cell receptor (beta chain) described here comes from a study of shared clonotypes between healthy human individuals. Germline CDR1 reads LNHDA; CDR2 reads SQIVND (reference sequence). The CDR3 sequence is 18 residues long. Trimming cost V 7 bases and J 4 bases; bases outside gene matches: 12. Across several immunoSEQ plates, the genomic DNA of each subset was split evenly. Some clones are missing from TCRdb's copy, which holds only in-frame ones; the method was immunoSEQ multiplex PCR. The sample shows 1.4 million to 1.5 million clones, approximately 97% of them seen only once. This TCR derives from a young man in good health. The chain joins TRBV19 to TRBJ2-2; the match to TRBD2 covers 13 bases. The source material was naive CD4+ T cells sorted from blood. The subset: CD45RA+ positively selected. CDR3 DNA sequence: TGTGCCAGTACGAACGGGAGGGGACTAGCGGGATTCACCGGGGAGCTGTTTTTT. Its protein product is CASTNGRGLAGFTGELFF.